This T cell receptor (beta chain) derives from a study of cytomegalovirus exposure and HLA in healthy donors. Overall study results and limits: In the analysis, some V segments, TRBV6-2 and TRBV6-3 included, were excluded as indistinguishable. Whilst most TCR sequences proved rare, a subset of public TCRs occurred across many donors. Most TCR beta V segments were productive about 87% or about 30% of the time in an earlier analysis.

In nominal health when sampled, donors likely had unrecorded immune exposures nonetheless. The V gene's germline CDR1 is SGDLS and CDR2 YYNGEE. With 3 bases clipped from V and 5 bases from J, the junction kept 14 bases outside the gene matches. CDR3 length: 16 amino acids. Vbeta (60) and Jbeta (13) primers were used in the PCR. Assay: immunoSEQ multiplex PCR; the TCRdb copy retains only in-frame clones and omits some. The table records more than 130,000 clones, approximately 80% of them present only once. As concerns this clone: The antigen remains undetermined.

The chain links TRBV9 to TRBJ2-7; 7 bases line up with TRBD1. The source material was PBMCs. The receptor comes from a man aged 18 to 29 in good health and CMV-seronegative. Here the CDR3 reads CASSEKRTGGWNEQYF. Written as DNA, the CDR3 is TGTGCCAGCAGCGAGAAAAGGACAGGTGGGTGGAACGAGCAGTACTTC.